The 8 T cell receptor beta chains presented below share a single source sample, sequenced in a study of T cell repertoires in cytomegalovirus infection. No antigen is known for these receptors. Using its own MiXCR run on the reads, TCRdb lists one record per CDR3 protein. This table holds 570,000 or so distinct CDR3 sequences, about 40% found once. The sample here was cultured PBMCs, taken from culture after CMV antigen stimulation. The receptors were sampled from a human donor in good health (CMV status not recorded). Some clones in this sample may be carry-over from other donors' samples.

This clonotype was seen a few times. This chain joins TRBV7-8 and TRBJ2-7, with unresolved D. Trimming took 3 bases from V and 6 from J, leaving 12 bases between them. Germline lookup yields CDR1 SGHVS and CDR2 FQNEAQ. The CDR3 totals 13 residues. Here the CDR3 DNA reads TGTGCCAGCAGCTTTCTGGCCCGCGGCGAGCAGTACTTC. It yields the protein CASSFLARGEQYF.

This clonotype was counted only a few times. The J gene is TRBJ2-1, the V gene TRBV7-2; weak D call: TRBD2 (6 bases). V lost 4 bases and J lost 0, with 10 bases in between. Germline V lookup: CDR1 SGHTA, CDR2 FQGNSA. CDR3 length: 15 amino acids. The DNA for the CDR3 is TGTGCCAGCAGCTCGGGAGCGTTCTCCTACAATGAGCAGTTCTTC. Translating gives CASSSGAFSYNEQFF.

In DNA, the CDR3 is TGTGCCACCAACCGAGGGGATGAGCAGTTCTTC. It translates to CATNRGDEQFF. This chain uses TRBV6-6 with TRBJ2-1; either TRBD1 or TRBD2 may fit D (5 bases each). CDR1 is MNHNY, CDR2 SVGAGI, per germline (reference sequence). V was shortened by 10 bases and J by 8 bases, with 12 bases between the two germline ends. The CDR3 has 11 amino acids.

This clonotype was recorded a few times. The chain employs TRBV6-2 or TRBV6-3 and TRBJ1-2, with D possibly being TRBD1 (6 bases). CDR3 length equals 12 residues. Trimming shortened V by 8 bases and J by 4 bases, and 11 bases separated the two germline ends. Looked up from germline, CDR1 is MNHEY and CDR2 is SVGEGT. The CDR3 here is CASATGPYGYTF. The CDR3 DNA reads as TGTGCCAGCGCAACAGGGCCCTATGGCTACACCTTC.

The CDR3 sequence is CASSLAGAGFSYNEQFF. CDR3 coding DNA: TGTGCCAGCAGCTTAGCGGGGGCGGGATTCTCCTACAATGAGCAGTTCTTC. V usage is TRBV7-9 and J usage is TRBJ2-1; D is tentatively TRBD1 or TRBD2 (6 bases each). This CDR3 contains 17 residues. Germline V gene sequence: CDR1 SEHNR, CDR2 FQNEAQ (reference sequence). Trimming stripped 0 bases from V and 0 bases from J, with 12 bases between. Together with reference TRBV7-9 and TRBJ2-1, the CDR3 gives the full variable domain: DTGVSQNPRHKITKRGQNVTFRCDPISEHNRLYWYRQTLGQGPEFLTYFQNEAQLEKSRLLSDRFSAERPKGSFSTLEIQRTEQGDSAMYLCASSLAGAGFSYNEQFFGPGTRLTVL.

The chain employs TRBV15 and TRBJ1-2; a weak D match, TRBD1 (6 bases). CDR1 and CDR2 from the germline V gene are LNHNV and YYDKDF (reference sequence). V dropped 1 base and J dropped 0 bases, with 9 bases sitting between them. The CDR3 loop spans 15 amino acids. CDR3 DNA sequence: TGTGCCACCAGCAGAGCTAGGACAGCTAACTATGGCTACACCTTC. It is translated as CATSRARTANYGYTF.

The chain recombines TRBV4-1 with TRBJ2-2, with 8 bases fitting TRBD1. After removal of 0 bases from V and 5 bases from J, the junction contained 5 bases not matched to a gene. Germline loops: CDR1 MGHRA, CDR2 YSYEKL. CDR3 length equals 16 residues. DNA for the CDR3: TGCGCCAGCAGCCAAGATCCCAGGGGGCGAACCGGGGAGCTGTTTTTT. Its protein is CASSQDPRGRTGELFF.

V gene TRBV6-1 combines with J gene TRBJ1-1; D gene ambiguous. With 5 bases removed from V and 7 bases from J, the gap between germline ends came to 11 bases. This CDR3 is built from 12 residues. Germline CDR1 MNHNS, CDR2 SASEGT. CDR3 DNA sequence: TGTGCCAGCAGTTACGGCCATGGTGAAGCTTTCTTT. Amino acid sequence: CASSYGHGEAFF.